The entry below gives a single TCR beta chain sequence along with its context. Its target is not known. Germline is not matched at one junction end, which may reflect a read error. Sequencing of TCR beta was performed on blood CD8+ and CD4+ T cells. The CDR3 covers 11 residues. The germline CDR1 and CDR2 sequences are SEHNR and FQNEAQ (reference sequence). RNA totalling roughly 0.5 to 1 ug underwent reverse transcription with random hexamers. MiXCR was run by TCRdb on the immunoSEQ multiplex PCR reads, yielding one entry per CDR3 protein. This table holds about 190,000 distinct CDR3 sequences, around 95% found once. The data stem from a study of CD8 T cells in Susac syndrome. Study findings and constraints: Clonal expansion of Susac CD8+ cells peaked in TEMRA cells, and it also peaked in active patients.

Sequenced: CD8+ T cells from PBMCs. The V call is TRBV7-9, the J call TRBJ2-5; D possibly corresponds to TRBD2 (5 bases). The origin of this receptor is a human donor with Susac syndrome. Here the CDR3 reads CASSLDRDLNF. CDR3 bases: TGTGCCAGCAGCTTAGACCGGGATCTTAACTTC.